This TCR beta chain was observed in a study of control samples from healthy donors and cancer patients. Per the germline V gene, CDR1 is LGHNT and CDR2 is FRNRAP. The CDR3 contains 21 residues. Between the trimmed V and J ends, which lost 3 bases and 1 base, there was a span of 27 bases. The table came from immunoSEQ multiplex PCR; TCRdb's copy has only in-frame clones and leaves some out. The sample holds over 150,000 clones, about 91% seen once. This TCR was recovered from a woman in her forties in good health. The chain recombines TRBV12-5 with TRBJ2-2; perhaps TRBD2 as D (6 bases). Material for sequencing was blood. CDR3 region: CASGFIYPGGLPVENTGELFF. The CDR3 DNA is TGTGCTAGTGGTTTCATTTATCCCGGGGGACTTCCCGTCGAGAACACCGGGGAGCTGTTTTTT. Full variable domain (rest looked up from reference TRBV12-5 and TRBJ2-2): DARVTQTPRHKVTEMGQEVTMRCQPILGHNTVFWYRQTMMQGLELLAYFRNRAPLDDSGMPKDRFSAEMPDATLATLKIQPSEPRDSAVYFCASGFIYPGGLPVENTGELFFGEGSRLTVL.